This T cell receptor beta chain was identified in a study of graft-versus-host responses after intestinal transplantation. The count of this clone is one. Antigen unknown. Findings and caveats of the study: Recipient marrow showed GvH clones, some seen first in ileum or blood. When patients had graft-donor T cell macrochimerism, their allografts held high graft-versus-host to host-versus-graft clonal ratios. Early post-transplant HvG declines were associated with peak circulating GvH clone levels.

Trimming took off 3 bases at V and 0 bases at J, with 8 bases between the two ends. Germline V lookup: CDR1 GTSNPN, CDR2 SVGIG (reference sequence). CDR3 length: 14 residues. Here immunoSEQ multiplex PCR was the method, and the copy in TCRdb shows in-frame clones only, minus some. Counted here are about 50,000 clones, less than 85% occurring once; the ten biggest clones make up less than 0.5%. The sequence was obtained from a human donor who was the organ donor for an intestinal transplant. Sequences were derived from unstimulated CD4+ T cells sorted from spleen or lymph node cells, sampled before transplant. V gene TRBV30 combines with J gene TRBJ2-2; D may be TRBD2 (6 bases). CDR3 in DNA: TGTGCCTGGAGGGGGGGATCGAACACCGGGGAGCTGTTTTTT. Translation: CAWRGGSNTGELFF.